The T cell receptor beta chain described here comes from a study of blood T cell repertoires in COVID-19. Overall study: Whether acute or convalescent, the COVID-19 samples came from the United States, Italy and Spain.

Germline V gene data show CDR1 as MDHEN and CDR2 as SYDVKM. This CDR3 is 13 amino acids long. Trimming left V 3 bases short and J 0 bases short, with 3 bases between. Study processing details: Researchers report that nucleated cell counts were estimated from reference gene primer amplification. Generated by immunoSEQ multiplex PCR, the TCRdb table keeps only in-frame clones and is missing some. V, J and clone size reflect that table, while D and trimming were determined from the DNA. Of roughly 70,000 clones in the sample, about 82% were seen once. Sequencing was performed on peripheral blood. This TCR was sampled from a woman of 80 years or more with active or convalescent COVID-19. The gene calls are TRBV28 and TRBJ1-3; D remains unclear. The CDR3 is CASSFLSGNTIYF. The CDR3 DNA reads as TGTGCCAGCAGTTTCCTCTCTGGAAACACCATATATTTT.